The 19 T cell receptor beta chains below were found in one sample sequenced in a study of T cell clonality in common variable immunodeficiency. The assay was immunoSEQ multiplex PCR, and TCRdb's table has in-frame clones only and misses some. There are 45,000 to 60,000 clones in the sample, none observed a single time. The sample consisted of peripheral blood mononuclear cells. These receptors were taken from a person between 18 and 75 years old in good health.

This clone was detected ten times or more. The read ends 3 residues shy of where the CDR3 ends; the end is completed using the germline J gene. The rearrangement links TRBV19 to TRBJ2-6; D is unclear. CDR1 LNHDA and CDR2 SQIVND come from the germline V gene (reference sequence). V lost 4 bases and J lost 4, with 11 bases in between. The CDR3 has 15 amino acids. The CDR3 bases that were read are TGTGCCAGTAGTACAGGATTTTCGGGGGCCAACGTC. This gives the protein CASSTGFSGANV. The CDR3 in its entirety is CASSTGFSGANVLTF. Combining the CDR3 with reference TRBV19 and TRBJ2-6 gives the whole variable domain DGGITQSPKYLFRKEGQNVTLSCEQNLNHDAMYWYRQDPGQGLRLIYYSQIVNDFQKGDIAEGYSVSREKKESFPLTVTSAQKNPTAFYLCASSTGFSGANVLTFGAGSRLTVL.

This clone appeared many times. The DNA read from the CDR3 is TGTGCCAGTAGTATAGGAGGCTCGGCGGGCACAGATACG. This gives the protein CASSIGGSAGTDT. The whole CDR3 is CASSIGGSAGTDTQYF. The V gene is TRBV19, the J gene TRBJ2-3, with no clear D. The sequence runs out 3 residues before the end of the CDR3; the remainder is reconstructed from the germline J gene. The CDR3 contains 16 residues. V was shortened by 1 base and J by 1 base, with 12 bases between the two germline ends. In germline, CDR1 is LNHDA, CDR2 SQIVND (reference sequence).

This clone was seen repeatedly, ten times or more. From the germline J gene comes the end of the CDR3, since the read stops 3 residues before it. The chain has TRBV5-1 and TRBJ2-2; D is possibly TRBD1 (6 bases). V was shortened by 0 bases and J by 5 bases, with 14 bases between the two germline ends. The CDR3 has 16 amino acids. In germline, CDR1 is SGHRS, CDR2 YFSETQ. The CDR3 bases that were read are TGCGCCAGCAGCTTGGATGGGCAGGGGTCTACCGGGGAG. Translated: CASSLDGQGSTGE. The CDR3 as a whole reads CASSLDGQGSTGELFF.

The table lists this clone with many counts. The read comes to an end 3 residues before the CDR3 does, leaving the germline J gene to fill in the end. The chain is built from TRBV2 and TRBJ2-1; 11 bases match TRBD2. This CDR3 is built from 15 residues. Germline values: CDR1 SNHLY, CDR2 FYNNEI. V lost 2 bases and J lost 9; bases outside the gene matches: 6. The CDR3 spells CASSERPSGGPEQFF. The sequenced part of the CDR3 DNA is TGTGCCAGCAGTGAACGGCCTAGCGGGGGGCCTGAG. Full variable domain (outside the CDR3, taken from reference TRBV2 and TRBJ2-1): EPEVTQTPSHQVTQMGQEVILRCVPISNHLYFYWYRQILGQKVEFLVSFYNNEISEKSEIFDDQFSVERPDGSNFTLKIRSTKLEDSAMYFCASSERPSGGPEQFFGPGTRLTVL.

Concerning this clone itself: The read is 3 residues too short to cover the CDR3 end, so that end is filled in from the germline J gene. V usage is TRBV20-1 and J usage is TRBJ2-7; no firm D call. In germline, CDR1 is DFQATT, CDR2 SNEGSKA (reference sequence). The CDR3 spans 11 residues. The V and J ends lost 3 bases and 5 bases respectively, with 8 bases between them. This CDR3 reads CSASSFDEQYF. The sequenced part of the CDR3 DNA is TGCAGTGCTAGTAGTTTTGACGAG.

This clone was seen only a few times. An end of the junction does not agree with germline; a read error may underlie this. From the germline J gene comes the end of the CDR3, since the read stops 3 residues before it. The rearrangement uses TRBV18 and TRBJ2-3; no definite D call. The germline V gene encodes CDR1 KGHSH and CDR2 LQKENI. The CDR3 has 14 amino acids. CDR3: CASSPQVFTDAQYF. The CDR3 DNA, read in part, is TGTGCCAGCTCACCTCAGGTTTTCACAGATGCG.

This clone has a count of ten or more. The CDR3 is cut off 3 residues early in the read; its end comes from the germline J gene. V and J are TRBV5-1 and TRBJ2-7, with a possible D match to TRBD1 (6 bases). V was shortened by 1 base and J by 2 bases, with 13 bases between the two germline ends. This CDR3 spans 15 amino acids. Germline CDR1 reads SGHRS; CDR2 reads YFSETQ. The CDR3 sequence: CASSLTMTGPYEQYF. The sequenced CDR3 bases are TGCGCCAGCAGCTTGACCATGACAGGACCCTACGAG. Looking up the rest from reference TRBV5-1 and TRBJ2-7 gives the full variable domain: KAGVTQTPRYLIKTRGQQVTLSCSPISGHRSVSWYQQTPGQGLQFLFEYFSETQRNKGNFPGRFSGRQFSNSRSEMNVSTLELGDSALYLCASSLTMTGPYEQYFGPGTRLTVT.

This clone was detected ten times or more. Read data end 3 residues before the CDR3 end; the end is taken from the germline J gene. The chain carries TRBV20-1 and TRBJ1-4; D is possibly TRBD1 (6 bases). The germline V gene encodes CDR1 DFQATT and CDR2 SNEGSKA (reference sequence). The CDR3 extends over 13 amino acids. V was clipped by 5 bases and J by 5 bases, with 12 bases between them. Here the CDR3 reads CSAHDRPNEKLFF. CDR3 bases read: TGCAGTGCTCACGACAGGCCCAATGAAAAA.

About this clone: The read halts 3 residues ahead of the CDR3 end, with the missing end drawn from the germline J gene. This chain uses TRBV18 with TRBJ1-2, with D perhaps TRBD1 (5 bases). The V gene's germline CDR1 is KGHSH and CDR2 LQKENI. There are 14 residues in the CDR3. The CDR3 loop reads CASSQTGLAHDYTF. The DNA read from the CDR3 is TGTGCCAGCTCACAAACGGGACTAGCCCATGAC. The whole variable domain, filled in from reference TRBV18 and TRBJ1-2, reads NAGVMQNPRHLVRRRGQEARLRCSPMKGHSHVYWYRQLPEEGLKFMVYLQKENIIDESGMPKERFSAEFPKEGPSILRIQQVVRGDSAAYFCASSQTGLAHDYTFGSGTRLTVV.

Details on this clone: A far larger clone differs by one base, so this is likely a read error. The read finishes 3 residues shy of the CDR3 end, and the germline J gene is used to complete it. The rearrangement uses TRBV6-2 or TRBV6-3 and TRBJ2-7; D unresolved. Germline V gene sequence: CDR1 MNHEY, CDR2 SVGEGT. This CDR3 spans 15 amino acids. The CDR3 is CVSSYGARSSYEQYF. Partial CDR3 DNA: TGTGTCAGCAGTTACGGTGCCAGGAGCTCCTACGAG.

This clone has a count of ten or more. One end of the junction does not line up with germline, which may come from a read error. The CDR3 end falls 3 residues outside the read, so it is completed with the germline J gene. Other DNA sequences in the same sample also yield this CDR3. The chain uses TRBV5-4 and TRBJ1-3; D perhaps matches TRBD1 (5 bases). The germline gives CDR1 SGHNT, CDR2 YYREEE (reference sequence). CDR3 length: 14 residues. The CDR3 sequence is CASSAGGTGNTIYF. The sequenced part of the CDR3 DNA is TGTGCCAGCAGCGCCGGGGGGACTGGAAACACG.

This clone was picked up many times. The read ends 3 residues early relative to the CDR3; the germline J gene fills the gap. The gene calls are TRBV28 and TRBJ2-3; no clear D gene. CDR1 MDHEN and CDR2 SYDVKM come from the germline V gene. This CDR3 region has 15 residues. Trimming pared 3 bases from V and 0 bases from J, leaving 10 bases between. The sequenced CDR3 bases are TGTGCCAGCAGTTTTGGCAGAGATAGCACAGATACG. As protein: CASSFGRDSTDT. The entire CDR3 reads CASSFGRDSTDTQYF. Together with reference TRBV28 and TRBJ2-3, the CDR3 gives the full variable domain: DVKVTQSSRYLVKRTGEKVFLECVQDMDHENMFWYRQDPGLGLRLIYFSYDVKMKEKGDIPEGYSVSREKKERFSLILESASTNQTSMYLCASSFGRDSTDTQYFGPGTRLTVL.

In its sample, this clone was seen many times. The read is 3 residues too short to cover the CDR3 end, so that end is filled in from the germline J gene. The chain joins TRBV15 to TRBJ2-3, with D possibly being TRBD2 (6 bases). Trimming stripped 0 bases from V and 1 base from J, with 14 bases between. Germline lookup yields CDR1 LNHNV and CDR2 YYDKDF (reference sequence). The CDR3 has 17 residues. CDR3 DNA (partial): TGTGCCACCAGCAGAGATCTCACTAGCAGGGGCACAGATACG. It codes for CATSRDLTSRGTDT. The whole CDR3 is CATSRDLTSRGTDTQYF.

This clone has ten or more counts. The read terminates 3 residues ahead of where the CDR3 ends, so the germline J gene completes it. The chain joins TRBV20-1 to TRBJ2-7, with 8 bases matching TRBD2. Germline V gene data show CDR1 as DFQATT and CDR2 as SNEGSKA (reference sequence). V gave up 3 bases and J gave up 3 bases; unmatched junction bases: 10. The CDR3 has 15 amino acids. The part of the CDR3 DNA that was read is TGCAGTGCTAGGGCCTTCGCGGGGGGAAGCTACGAG. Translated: CSARAFAGGSYE. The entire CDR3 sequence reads CSARAFAGGSYEQYF.

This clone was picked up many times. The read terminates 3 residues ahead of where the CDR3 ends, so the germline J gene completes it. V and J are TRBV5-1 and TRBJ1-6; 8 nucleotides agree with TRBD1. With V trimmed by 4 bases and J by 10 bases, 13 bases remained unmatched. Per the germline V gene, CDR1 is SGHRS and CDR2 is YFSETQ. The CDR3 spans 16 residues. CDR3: CASSLSWTGKNSPLHF. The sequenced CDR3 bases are TGCGCCAGCAGCCTGTCATGGACAGGGAAGAACTCACCC.

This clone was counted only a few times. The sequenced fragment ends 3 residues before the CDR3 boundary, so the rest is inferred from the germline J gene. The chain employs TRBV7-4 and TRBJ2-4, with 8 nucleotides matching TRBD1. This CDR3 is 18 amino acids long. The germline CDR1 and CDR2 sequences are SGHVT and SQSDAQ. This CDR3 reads CASSFGTGFTPPYYGQYF. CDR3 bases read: TGTGCCAGCAGTTTCGGGACAGGTTTCACCCCCCCCTACTATGGT.

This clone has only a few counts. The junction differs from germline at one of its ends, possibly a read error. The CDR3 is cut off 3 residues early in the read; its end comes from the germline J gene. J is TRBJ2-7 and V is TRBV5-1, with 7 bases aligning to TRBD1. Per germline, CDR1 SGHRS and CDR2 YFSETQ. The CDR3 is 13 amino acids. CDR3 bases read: TGCGCCAGCGGCTTGGGACAGACCTACGAG. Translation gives CASGLGQTYE. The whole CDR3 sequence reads CASGLGQTYEQYF.

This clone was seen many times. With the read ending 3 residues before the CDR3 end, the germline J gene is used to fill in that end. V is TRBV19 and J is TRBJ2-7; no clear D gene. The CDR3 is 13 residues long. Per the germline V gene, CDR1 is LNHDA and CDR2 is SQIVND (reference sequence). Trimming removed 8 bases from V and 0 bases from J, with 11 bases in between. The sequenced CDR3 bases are TGTGCCAGTGGCGGCAGCCACTCCTACGAG. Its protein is CASGGSHSYE. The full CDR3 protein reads CASGGSHSYEQYF.

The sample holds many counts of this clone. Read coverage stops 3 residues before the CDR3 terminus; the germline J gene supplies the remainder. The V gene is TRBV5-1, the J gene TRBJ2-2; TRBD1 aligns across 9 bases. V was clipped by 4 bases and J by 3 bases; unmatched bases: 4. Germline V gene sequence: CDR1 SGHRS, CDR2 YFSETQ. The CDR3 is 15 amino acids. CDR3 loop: CASSPRTGDTGELFF. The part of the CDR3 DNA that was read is TGCGCCAGCAGCCCCCGGACAGGGGACACCGGGGAG.